Presented here are 24 T cell receptor beta chains from one specimen sequenced in a study of shared clonotypes between healthy human individuals. Assay: immunoSEQ multiplex PCR; the TCRdb copy retains only in-frame clones and omits some. The sample consists of about 480,000 clones, 60% to 80% of them appearing once. The specimen was PBMCs. Receptors originate from a woman in her 40s in good health. Some clones in this sample may be carry-over from other donors' samples.

The count of this clone is one. V gene TRBV30 combines with J gene TRBJ2-3; 9 bases match TRBD2. The CDR3 length is 15 residues. Trimming took 2 bases from V and 5 from J; bases not matched to a gene: 8. Germline CDR1 and CDR2: GTSNPN and SVGIG (reference sequence). The CDR3 region is CAWSPSGRLVDTQYF. CDR3 coding DNA: TGTGCCTGGAGTCCCAGCGGGAGGTTAGTAGATACGCAGTATTTT.

The chain employs TRBV18 and TRBJ2-3; D is ambiguous. Deletions cut 3 bases from V and 6 bases from J, with 4 bases between. The V gene's germline CDR1 is KGHSH and CDR2 LQKENI. The CDR3 sequence is 11 residues long. CDR3 nucleotide sequence: TGTGCCAGCTCACCCCTGGATACGCAGTATTTT. Translating gives CASSPLDTQYF.

This chain connects TRBV28 to TRBJ2-1; D not certain. The CDR3 runs 11 residues. Germline values: CDR1 MDHEN, CDR2 SYDVKM. V was clipped by 3 bases and J by 7 bases, with 4 bases between them. The CDR3 here is CASSLHNEQFF. CDR3 bases: TGTGCCAGCAGTTTGCATAATGAGCAGTTCTTC.

This clone was seen only once. The chain links TRBV19 to TRBJ2-7; D is perhaps TRBD1 (7 bases). Germline values: CDR1 LNHDA, CDR2 SQIVND (reference sequence). This CDR3 region has 13 residues. V dropped 4 bases and J dropped 2 bases, with 9 bases sitting between them. The CDR3 reads CASSSGTAYEQYF. The DNA for the CDR3 is TGTGCCAGTAGTAGCGGGACAGCCTACGAGCAGTACTTC.

Comments on this clone: Other DNA sequences of this sample code for an identical CDR3. The genes are TRBV2 and TRBJ1-5; TRBD1 agrees at 7 bases. V dropped 6 bases and J dropped 0; count of bases not matched to a gene: 5. The CDR3 contains 15 residues. Germline CDR1 and CDR2: SNHLY and FYNNEI. The CDR3 loop reads CASSLNRGSNQPQHF. In DNA form, the CDR3 reads TGTGCCAGCAGCCTAAACAGGGGTAGCAATCAGCCCCAGCATTTT.

The gene calls are TRBV5-1 and TRBJ2-5; the match to TRBD2 covers 9 bases. CDR3 length: 15 residues. The V gene's germline CDR1 is SGHRS and CDR2 YFSETQ. With V trimmed by 0 bases and J by 5 bases, 5 bases remained unmatched. CDR3 in DNA: TGCGCCAGCAGCTTGGGACTAGCGGTAGTGGAGACCCAGTACTTC. Its translation: CASSLGLAVVETQYF.

This chain connects TRBV10-1 to TRBJ1-1; D might be TRBD1 (6 bases). In germline, CDR1 is WNHNN, CDR2 SYGVQD (reference sequence). The CDR3 sequence is 14 residues long. V was cut by 4 bases and J by 4 bases, with 13 bases left in between. The CDR3 DNA reads TGCGCCAGCAGTGGGGGGGGGCGCAGCACTGAAGCTTTCTTT. Translation: CASSGGGRSTEAFF.

This clone has more than one count but fewer than ten. The sample contains more than one DNA sequence encoding this CDR3. The rearrangement links TRBV9 to TRBJ2-2; D possibly uses TRBD1 or TRBD2 (6 bases each). The germline gives CDR1 SGDLS, CDR2 YYNGEE. This CDR3 has 13 residues. Trimming took 2 bases from V and 6 from J, leaving 8 bases between them. The CDR3 coding sequence is TGTGCCAGCAGCGTGGGGGGCTCCGGGGAGCTGTTTTTT. As protein: CASSVGGSGELFF.

This clone came up once. The chain uses TRBV27 and TRBJ1-2; the D is unclear. The V end was cut by 3 bases, the J end by 2 bases, with 7 bases between. The germline gives CDR1 MNHEY, CDR2 SMNVEV (reference sequence). CDR3 length: 13 residues. CDR3 residues: CASSFVGNYGYTF. In DNA, the CDR3 is TGTGCCAGCAGTTTTGTGGGAAACTATGGCTACACCTTC.

The chain carries TRBV7-2 and TRBJ1-2; no clear D gene. CDR1 is SGHTA and CDR2 is FQGNSA in the germline V gene. The V and J ends lost 3 bases and 0 bases respectively, with 11 bases between them. The length of the CDR3 is 15 residues. CDR3 sequence: CASSFLGESNYGYTF. The CDR3 DNA follows: TGTGCCAGCAGCTTTCTCGGGGAATCTAACTATGGCTACACCTTC.

The V and J genes are TRBV30 and TRBJ2-7; tentatively, D is TRBD1 or TRBD2 (6 bases each). CDR3 length: 17 amino acids. V was cut by 1 base and J by 6 bases, with 25 bases left in between. Looked up from germline, CDR1 is GTSNPN and CDR2 is SVGIG (reference sequence). The CDR3 region is CAWSGEGNRGRGREQYF. CDR3 sequence (DNA): TGTGCCTGGAGTGGCGAAGGGAACCGGGGGCGGGGTCGCGAGCAGTACTTC.

In this sample, this clone turned up once. This chain connects TRBV19 to TRBJ2-3; possibly TRBD2 for D (6 bases). This CDR3 has 17 residues. CDR1 and CDR2 (germline): LNHDA, SQIVND (reference sequence). Trimming stripped 3 bases from V and 2 bases from J, with 18 bases between. CDR3 sequence: CASSIPLSGSDTDTQYF. Here the CDR3 DNA reads TGTGCCAGTAGTATCCCTCTTTCCGGGAGCGACACAGATACGCAGTATTTT.

V is TRBV5-1 and J is TRBJ1-5; TRBD1 matches at 7 bases. Trimming took 0 bases from V and 9 from J; bases not matched to a gene: 6. The CDR3 is 14 residues long. In germline, CDR1 is SGHRS, CDR2 YFSETQ. The CDR3 DNA reads TGCGCCAGCAGCTTGGGGGACAGTCCCGGGCCCCAGCATTTT. Translation gives CASSLGDSPGPQHF.

The CDR3 DNA is TGTGCCAGCAGCTCGGGACTAGCGGGAGATCGTGTGCAGTTCTTC. It encodes CASSSGLAGDRVQFF. The rearrangement links TRBV5-4 to TRBJ2-1, with 14 bases identical to TRBD2. The CDR3 runs 15 residues. V shed 3 bases, J shed 12 bases, and the junction held 8 bases outside the gene matches. Germline V gene lookup returns CDR1 SGHNT and CDR2 YYREEE (reference sequence).

V usage is TRBV28 and J usage is TRBJ2-5; 7 nucleotides match TRBD1. The CDR3 spans 14 residues. V gave up 1 base and J gave up 2 bases; unmatched junction bases: 1. The germline CDR1 and CDR2 sequences are MDHEN and SYDVKM. In DNA, the CDR3 is TGTGCCAGCAGTTTATCAGGGGGACAAGAGACCCAGTACTTC. Translation gives CASSLSGGQETQYF.

This rearrangement joins TRBV6-6 to TRBJ2-2; no firm D call. The CDR3 loop spans 14 amino acids. Germline lookup yields CDR1 MNHNY and CDR2 SVGAGI (reference sequence). The germline V and J ends were trimmed by 2 bases and 5 bases, with 9 bases remaining between them. This chain's CDR3 is CASSYKQETGELFF. The CDR3 nucleotides are TGTGCCAGCAGTTACAAGCAAGAGACCGGGGAGCTGTTTTTT.

The chain combines TRBV7-2 with TRBJ2-3; TRBD2 agrees at 11 bases. The ends lost 0 bases at V and 2 bases at J; junction bases unmatched: 16. Germline V CDR1 and CDR2: SGHTA, FQGNSA. This CDR3 is built from 21 residues. Here the CDR3 DNA reads TGTGCCAGCAGCTTAGCGCCTCGGGCTAGCGGGAGGCCAAGACCCACAGATACGCAGTATTTT. Translating it yields CASSLAPRASGRPRPTDTQYF.

V is TRBV28 and J is TRBJ2-7; 11 positions match TRBD2. This CDR3 has 14 amino acids. The trim removed 5 bases at V and 3 bases at J, leaving 3 bases unmatched. Germline V gives CDR1 MDHEN, CDR2 SYDVKM. CDR3 sequence reads: CASSPSGRYYEQYF. Here the CDR3 DNA reads TGTGCCAGCAGTCCTAGCGGGAGGTACTACGAGCAGTACTTC.

The V and J genes are TRBV5-1 and TRBJ1-2; 7 bases match TRBD1. Germline CDR1 reads SGHRS; CDR2 reads YFSETQ. Trimming cost V 4 bases and J 2 bases; bases outside gene matches: 8. This CDR3 has 15 amino acids. The CDR3 region is CASSPETGVNYGYTF. The CDR3, as DNA: TGCGCCAGCAGCCCCGAAACAGGGGTGAACTATGGCTACACCTTC.

This chain connects TRBV28 to TRBJ2-7; D unclear. Trimming shortened V by 7 bases and J by 5 bases, and 18 bases separated the two germline ends. Germline V CDR1 and CDR2: MDHEN, SYDVKM. This CDR3 has 14 amino acids. CDR3 amino acids: CASTGPGSRHEQYF. CDR3 coding DNA: TGTGCCAGCACGGGCCCAGGATCACGTCACGAGCAGTACTTC.

This clone was recorded a few times. The chain is built from TRBV7-3 and TRBJ2-1; TRBD2 matches at 9 bases. Germline trimming cut 3 bases from V and 4 bases from J; bases unmatched to any gene: 4. CDR3 length equals 15 residues. Germline assignment: CDR1 SGHTA and CDR2 FQGTGA. CDR3 sequence (DNA): TGTGCCAGCAGCTTGGATAGCGGGGGATACAATGAGCAGTTCTTC. Its protein product is CASSLDSGGYNEQFF.

This chain links TRBV9 with TRBJ1-2; D gene unclear. V lost 0 bases, J lost 3 bases, and 9 bases lay in between. This CDR3 comprises 14 residues. Germline CDR1 SGDLS, CDR2 YYNGEE. Here the CDR3 reads CASSVGANDYGYTF. CDR3 nucleotides: TGTGCCAGCAGCGTAGGGGCGAACGACTATGGCTACACCTTC.

Turning to this clone: The sample has other DNA sequences that encode this CDR3 too. This sequence joins TRBV10-3 and TRBJ2-5, with D possibly TRBD1 on 6 matching bases. The V end lost 6 bases, the J end lost 2 bases, and 10 bases lay between the germline ends. The CDR3 loop spans 13 amino acids. The germline gives CDR1 ENHRY, CDR2 SYGVKD. The CDR3 DNA follows: TGTGCCATCAGAGGAAGGGGGCAAGAGACCCAGTACTTC. It translates to CAIRGRGQETQYF.

The V call is TRBV7-8, the J call TRBJ1-5; 8 positions match TRBD1. Trimming cost V 5 bases and J 6 bases; bases outside gene matches: 15. Germline CDR1 and CDR2: SGHVS and FQNEAQ. The CDR3 extends over 17 amino acids. The DNA of the CDR3 is TGTGCCAGCAGCCTCCTCGGGACAGGCTTTGATTCTCAGCCCCAGCATTTT. This encodes CASSLLGTGFDSQPQHF.